These T cell receptor beta chains were read from a single sample in a study of blood T cells in healthy people across ages. A single record per CDR3 protein comes from TCRdb applying MiXCR to the 5' RACE reads. Seen here are 650,000 to 800,000 distinct CDR3 sequences, around 45% observed once, and the top ten hold about 21%. The sequenced sample was blood. These TCRs come from a man between 60 and 75 years old in good health. Each CDR3 is given with its conserved first and last residue. A D gene is named only where the DNA matches it firmly. Rows may omit the clone size; those that give it use once, few, many or a size class.

size	V	J	D	CDR3	DNA
many	TRBV20-1	TRBJ2-7	NA	CSANGPTEQYF	TGCAGTGCTAATGGTCCTACCGAGCAGTACTTC
many	TRBV20-1	TRBJ2-5	TRBD2	CSARRSSGGLQETQYF	TGCAGTGCTAGACGCTCTAGCGGGGGACTTCAAGAGACCCAGTACTTC
NA	TRBV20-1	TRBJ1-1	NA	CSARGYRDLWNTEAFF	TGCAGTGCTAGGGGTTACAGGGATCTGTGGAACACTGAAGCTTTCTTT
NA	TRBV5-1	TRBJ1-6	TRBD1	CASSLRTGGSSPNSPLHF	TGCGCCAGCAGCTTGAGGACAGGGGGATCCAGCCCTAATTCACCCCTCCACTTT
NA	TRBV28	TRBJ2-3	TRBD2	CASGLPSLGLAGGTDTQYF	TGTGCCAGCGGTTTACCCTCCTTGGGACTAGCGGGGGGCACAGATACGCAGTATTTT
NA	TRBV6-5	TRBJ2-1	NA	CASSYSTSSETQFF	TGTGCCAGCAGTTACAGTACTAGCTCCGAGACCCAGTTCTTC
once	TRBV20-1	TRBJ1-1	NA	CSARERIPGTEAFF	TGCAGTGCTAGAGAAAGGATACCCGGCACTGAAGCTTTCTTT
NA	TRBV24-1	TRBJ1-5	TRBD1	CATSDWTGGPNQPQHF	TGTGCCACCAGTGATTGGACAGGGGGTCCCAATCAGCCCCAGCATTTT
NA	TRBV7-2	TRBJ2-1	NA	CASSLGIYNEQFF	TGTGCCAGCAGCTTAGGGATCTACAATGAGCAGTTCTTC
NA	TRBV12-5	TRBJ2-3	NA	CASGEGAGISTDTQYF	TGTGCTAGTGGGGAGGGGGCAGGGATATCCACAGATACGCAGTATTTT
few	TRBV29-1	TRBJ1-2	NA	CSVEDRVNYGYTF	TGCAGCGTTGAAGATCGAGTTAACTATGGCTACACCTTC
NA	TRBV6-5	TRBJ2-5	TRBD1	CASSYGQGRGETQYF	TGTGCCAGCAGTTACGGACAGGGGAGGGGAGAGACCCAGTACTTC
NA	TRBV6-2/TRBV6-3	TRBJ1-2	NA	CASSLTGGYGGYTF	TGTGCCAGCAGCCTCACGGGGGGATATGGCGGCTACACCTTC
few	TRBV6-4	TRBJ2-1	NA	CASSGSRSSYNEQFF	TGTGCCAGCAGTGGTTCGAGGAGCTCCTACAATGAGCAGTTCTTC
once	TRBV10-3	TRBJ2-7	TRBD2	CAISDGGLASYNEQYF	TGTGCCATCAGTGATGGGGGACTAGCGAGCTACAATGAGCAGTACTTC
few	TRBV5-5	TRBJ1-2	NA	CASSLEQWTNYGYTF	TGTGCCAGCAGCTTGGAACAGTGGACTAACTATGGCTACACCTTC
many	TRBV27	TRBJ2-3	TRBD2	CASSLSPSGGMRSYTDTQYF	TGTGCCAGCAGTTTATCTCCTAGCGGGGGCATGAGATCTTACACAGATACGCAGTATTTT
NA	TRBV2	TRBJ1-2	TRBD1	CASSPGTGIHGYTF	TGTGCCAGCAGTCCCGGGACAGGAATTCATGGCTACACCTTC
NA	TRBV20-1	TRBJ1-5	NA	CSASQGMRQPQHF	TGCAGTGCTAGTCAGGGAATGAGGCAGCCCCAGCATTTT
few	TRBV12-3/TRBV12-4	TRBJ2-1	NA	CASSSTGGQLFF	TGTGCCAGCAGTTCAACCGGTGGACAGTTGTTCTTC
NA	TRBV5-1	TRBJ2-2	NA	CASSLGAIPNTGELFF	TGCGCCAGCAGCTTAGGCGCCATCCCGAACACCGGGGAGCTGTTTTTT
NA	TRBV7-2	TRBJ1-4	TRBD1	CASSQGGTGNEKLFF	TGTGCCAGCAGCCAGGGGGGGACGGGGAATGAAAAACTGTTTTTT
NA	TRBV6-2/TRBV6-3	TRBJ2-1	TRBD2	CASRPLIAGENNEQFF	TGTGCCAGCAGACCCTTGATAGCGGGGGAGAACAATGAGCAGTTCTTC
few	TRBV4-3	TRBJ2-3	TRBD2	CASSQERTSITDTQYF	TGCGCCAGCAGCCAAGAAAGGACTAGCATCACAGATACGCAGTATTTT
few	TRBV11-2	TRBJ2-7	NA	CASSQAGETYEQYF	TGTGCCAGCAGCCAGGCAGGGGAAACCTACGAGCAGTACTTC
NA	TRBV6-2/TRBV6-3	TRBJ2-3	NA	CASSYSNRGDRPDTQYF	TGTGCCAGCAGTTACTCGAATCGCGGGGATAGGCCAGATACGCAGTATTTT
NA	TRBV24-1	TRBJ2-1	NA	CATSDARQLLGQFF	TGTGCCACCAGTGATGCGCGACAGCTCCTTGGGCAGTTCTTC
NA	TRBV25-1	TRBJ1-4	TRBD1	CASSATGIEKLFF	TGTGCCAGCAGTGCGACAGGGATTGAAAAACTGTTTTTT
few	TRBV9	TRBJ2-1	NA	CASSVGGWSYNEQFF	TGTGCCAGCAGCGTAGGGGGGTGGTCCTACAATGAGCAGTTCTTC
NA	TRBV6-5	TRBJ2-6	TRBD1	CASSYSRSPGGTWVLTF	TGTGCCAGCAGTTACTCGAGATCGCCAGGGGGCACATGGGTCCTGACTTTC
NA	TRBV7-8	TRBJ2-7	NA	CASSLRDPSYEQYF	TGTGCCAGCAGCTTAAGGGACCCCTCCTACGAGCAGTACTTC
NA	TRBV27	TRBJ1-1	NA	CASSLQAYGTEAFF	TGTGCCAGCAGTTTACAGGCATATGGCACTGAAGCTTTCTTT
few	TRBV5-1	TRBJ2-3	NA	CASSFTKNENTDTQYF	TGCGCCAGCAGCTTTACGAAGAACGAAAACACAGATACGCAGTATTTT
NA	TRBV11-2	TRBJ2-1	NA	CASSLGSGLAGRNNEQFF	TGTGCCAGCAGCTTAGGGTCAGGCTTAGCTGGTCGAAACAATGAGCAGTTCTTC
many	TRBV5-1	TRBJ2-3	NA	CASSLGGTSTDTQYF	TGTGCCAGCAGCTTGGGCGGTACTAGCACAGATACGCAGTATTTT
NA	TRBV29-1	TRBJ2-7	TRBD1	CSAAGTGKEQYF	TGCAGCGCAGCCGGGACAGGGAAAGAGCAGTACTTC
NA	TRBV20-1	TRBJ1-1	NA	CSASALTGSPEAFF	TGCAGTGCCTCTGCCCTTACAGGGTCCCCCGAAGCTTTCTTT
few	TRBV27	TRBJ2-5	NA	CASSQRPGLEQYF	TGTGCCAGCAGCCAACGCCCAGGGTTGGAGCAGTACTTC
NA	TRBV5-6	TRBJ1-1	NA	CASIRDGNTEAFF	TGTGCCAGCATCCGGGACGGGAACACTGAAGCTTTCTTT
NA	TRBV28	TRBJ1-5	NA	CASSSDRTGQPQHF	TGTGCCAGCAGCTCAGACAGGACGGGTCAGCCCCAGCATTTT
NA	TRBV20-1	TRBJ1-1	NA	CSATTRTGAGNTEAFF	TGCAGTGCTACTACCCGAACCGGGGCAGGGAACACTGAAGCTTTCTTT
few	TRBV30	TRBJ2-4	TRBD2	CAWSMGYAGGVNIQYF	TGTGCCTGGAGTATGGGATACGCGGGGGGAGTCAACATTCAGTACTTC
NA	TRBV4-3	TRBJ2-7	NA	CASSQDAAANLYF	TGCGCCAGCAGCCAAGATGCGGCCGCCAACTTGTACTTC
many	TRBV27	TRBJ2-7	TRBD1	CASSPGQGGEQYF	TGTGCCAGCAGTCCAGGACAGGGGGGCGAGCAGTACTTC
NA	TRBV7-9	TRBJ1-6	NA	CASSLGDRSNSPLHF	TGTGCCAGCAGCTTAGGTGACAGGTCTAATTCACCCCTCCACTTT
NA	TRBV3-1	TRBJ2-1	NA	CASSQFPGRNEQFF	TGTGCCAGCAGCCAGTTTCCGGGGAGAAATGAGCAGTTCTTC
NA	TRBV4-1	TRBJ2-7	TRBD1	CASSQRDRVPGYEQYF	TGCGCCAGCAGCCAACGGGACAGGGTCCCTGGCTACGAGCAGTACTTC